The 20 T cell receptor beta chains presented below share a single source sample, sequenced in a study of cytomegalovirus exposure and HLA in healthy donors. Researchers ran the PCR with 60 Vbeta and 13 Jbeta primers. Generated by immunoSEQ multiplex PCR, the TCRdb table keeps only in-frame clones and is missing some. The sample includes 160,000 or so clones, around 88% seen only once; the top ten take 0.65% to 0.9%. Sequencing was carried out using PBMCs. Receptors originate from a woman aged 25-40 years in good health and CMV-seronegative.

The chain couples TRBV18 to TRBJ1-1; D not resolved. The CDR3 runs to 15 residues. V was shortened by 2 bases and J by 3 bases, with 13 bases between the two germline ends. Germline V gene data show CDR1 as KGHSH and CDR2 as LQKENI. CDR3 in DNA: TGTGCCAGCTCACCATATGGCCCCGGGGACACTGAAGCTTTCTTT. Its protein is CASSPYGPGDTEAFF.

The CDR3 nucleotides are TGTGCCAGCAGCTTAGCTGGCGGCAACTACGAGCAGTACTTC. Its translation: CASSLAGGNYEQYF. The chain employs TRBV7-6 and TRBJ2-7; the D is unclear. Germline V gene data show CDR1 as SGHVS and CDR2 as FNYEAQ. The CDR3 runs 14 residues. Trimming pared 0 bases from V and 3 bases from J, leaving 9 bases between.

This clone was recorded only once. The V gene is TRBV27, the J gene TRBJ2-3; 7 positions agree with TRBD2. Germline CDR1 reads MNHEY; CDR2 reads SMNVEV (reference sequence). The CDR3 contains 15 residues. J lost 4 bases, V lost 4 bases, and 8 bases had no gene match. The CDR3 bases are TGTGCCAGCAGTTCCGGGACTACCCGTGCAGATACGCAGTATTTT. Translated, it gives CASSSGTTRADTQYF.

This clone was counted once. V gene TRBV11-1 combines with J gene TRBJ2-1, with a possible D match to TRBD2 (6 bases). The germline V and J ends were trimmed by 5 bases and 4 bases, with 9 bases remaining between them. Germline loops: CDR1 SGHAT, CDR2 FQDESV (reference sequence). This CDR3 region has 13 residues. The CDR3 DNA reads TGTGCCAGCAGCACGGACTATTACAATGAGCAGTTCTTC. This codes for CASSTDYYNEQFF. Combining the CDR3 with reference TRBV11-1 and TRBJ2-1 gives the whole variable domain EAEVAQSPRYKITEKSQAVAFWCDPISGHATLYWYRQILGQGPELLVQFQDESVVDDSQLPKDRFSAERLKGVDSTLKIQPAELGDSAMYLCASSTDYYNEQFFGPGTRLTVL.

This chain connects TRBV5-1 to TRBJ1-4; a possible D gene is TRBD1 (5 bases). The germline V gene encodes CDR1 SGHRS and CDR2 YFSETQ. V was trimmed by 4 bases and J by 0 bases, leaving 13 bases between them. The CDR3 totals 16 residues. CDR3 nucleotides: TGCGCCAGCAGCGCGGGGACGGCTGCAACTAATGAAAAACTGTTTTTT. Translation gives CASSAGTAATNEKLFF. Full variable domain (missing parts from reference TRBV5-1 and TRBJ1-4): KAGVTQTPRYLIKTRGQQVTLSCSPISGHRSVSWYQQTPGQGLQFLFEYFSETQRNKGNFPGRFSGRQFSNSRSEMNVSTLELGDSALYLCASSAGTAATNEKLFFGSGTQLSVL.

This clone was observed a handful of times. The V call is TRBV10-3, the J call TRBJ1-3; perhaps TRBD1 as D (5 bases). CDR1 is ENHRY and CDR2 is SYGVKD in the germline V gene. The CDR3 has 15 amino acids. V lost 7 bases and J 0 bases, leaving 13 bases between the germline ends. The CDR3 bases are TGTGCCATCACAGACCAGGGATCCTCTGGAAACACCATATATTTT. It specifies CAITDQGSSGNTIYF.

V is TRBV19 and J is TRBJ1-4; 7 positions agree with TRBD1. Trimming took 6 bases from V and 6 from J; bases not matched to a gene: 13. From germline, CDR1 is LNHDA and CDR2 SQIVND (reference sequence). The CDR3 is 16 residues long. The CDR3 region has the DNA TGTGCCAGTAGCAGTGACAGGGAGTCACGCTATGAAAAACTGTTTTTT. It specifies CASSSDRESRYEKLFF.

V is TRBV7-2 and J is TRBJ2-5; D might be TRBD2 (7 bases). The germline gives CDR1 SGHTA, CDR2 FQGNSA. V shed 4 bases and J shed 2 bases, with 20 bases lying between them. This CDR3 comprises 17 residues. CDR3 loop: CASSSLPGGGGQETQYF. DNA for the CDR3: TGTGCCAGCAGCTCGCTCCCTGGGGGGGGCGGGCAAGAGACCCAGTACTTC.

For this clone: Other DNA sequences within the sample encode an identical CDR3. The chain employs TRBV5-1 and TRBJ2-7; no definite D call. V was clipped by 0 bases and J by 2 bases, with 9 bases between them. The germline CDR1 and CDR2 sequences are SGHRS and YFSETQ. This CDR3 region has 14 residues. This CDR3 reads CASSLVVSPYEQYF. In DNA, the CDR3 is TGCGCCAGCAGCTTGGTAGTTAGTCCCTACGAGCAGTACTTC.

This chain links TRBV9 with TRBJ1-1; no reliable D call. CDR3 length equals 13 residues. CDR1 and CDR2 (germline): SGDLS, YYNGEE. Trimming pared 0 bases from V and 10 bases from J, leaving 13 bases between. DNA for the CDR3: TGTGCCAGCAGCGTAGCAGAAGGGAGAGGAGCTTTCTTT. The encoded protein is CASSVAEGRGAFF. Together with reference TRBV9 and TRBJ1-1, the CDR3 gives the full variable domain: DSGVTQTPKHLITATGQRVTLRCSPRSGDLSVYWYQQSLDQGLQFLIQYYNGEERAKGNILERFSAQQFPDLHSELNLSSLELGDSALYFCASSVAEGRGAFFGQGTRLTVV.

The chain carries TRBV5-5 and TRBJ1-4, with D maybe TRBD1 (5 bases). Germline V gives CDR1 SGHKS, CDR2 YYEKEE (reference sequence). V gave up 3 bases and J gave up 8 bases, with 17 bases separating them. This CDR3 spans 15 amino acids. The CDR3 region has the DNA TGTGCCAGCAGCTCCTGGGGGGGATTCAGGGAAAAACTGTTTTTT. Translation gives CASSSWGGFREKLFF.

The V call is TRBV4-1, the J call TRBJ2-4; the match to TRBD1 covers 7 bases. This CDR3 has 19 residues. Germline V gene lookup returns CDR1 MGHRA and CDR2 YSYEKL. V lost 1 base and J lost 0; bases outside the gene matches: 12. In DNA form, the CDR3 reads TGCGCCAGCAGCCAAGTAATCAGGGGGTCCAAGTTAGCCAAAAACATTCAGTACTTC. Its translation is CASSQVIRGSKLAKNIQYF.

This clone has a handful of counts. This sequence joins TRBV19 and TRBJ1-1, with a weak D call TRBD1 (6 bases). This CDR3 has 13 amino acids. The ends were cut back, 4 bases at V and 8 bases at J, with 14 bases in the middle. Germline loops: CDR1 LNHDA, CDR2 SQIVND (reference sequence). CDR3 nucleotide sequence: TGTGCCAGTAGTACTCTACCCGACAGGGAAGCTTTCTTT. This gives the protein CASSTLPDREAFF.

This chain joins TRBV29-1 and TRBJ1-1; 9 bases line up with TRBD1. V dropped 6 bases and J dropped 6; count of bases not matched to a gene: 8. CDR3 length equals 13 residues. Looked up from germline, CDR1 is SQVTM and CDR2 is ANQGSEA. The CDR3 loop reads CSVPGQGPSEAFF. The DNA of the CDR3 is TGCAGCGTCCCGGGACAGGGACCTTCTGAAGCTTTCTTT.

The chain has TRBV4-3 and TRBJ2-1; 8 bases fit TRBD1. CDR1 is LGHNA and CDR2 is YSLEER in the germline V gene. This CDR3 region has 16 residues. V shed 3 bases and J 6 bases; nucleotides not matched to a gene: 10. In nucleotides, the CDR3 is TGCGCCAGCAGCCAGCAATCCACCGGGACAGGCAATGAGCAGTTCTTC. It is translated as CASSQQSTGTGNEQFF.

For the CDR3, the DNA is TGTGCCAGCAGTGACTCTTTAGCGGGAGGAGAGACCCAGTACTTC. It encodes CASSDSLAGGETQYF. The genes are TRBV6-4 and TRBJ2-5; 10 nucleotides match TRBD2. Trimming took 0 bases from V and 4 from J; bases not matched to a gene: 2. The CDR3 length is 15 residues. Germline lookup yields CDR1 MRHNA and CDR2 SNTAGT.

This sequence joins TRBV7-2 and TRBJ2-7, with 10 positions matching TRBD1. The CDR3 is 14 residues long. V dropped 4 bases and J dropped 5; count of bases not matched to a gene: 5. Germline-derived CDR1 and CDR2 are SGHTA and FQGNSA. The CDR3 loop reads CASSSTGGMNEQYF. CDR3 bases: TGTGCCAGCAGCTCGACAGGGGGCATGAACGAGCAGTACTTC.

CDR3 DNA sequence: TGTGCCAGCAAATCGATCGGGGGAACCTACGAGCAGTACTTC. The encoded protein is CASKSIGGTYEQYF. The chain has TRBV28 and TRBJ2-7, with a possible D match to TRBD2 (6 bases). Trimming cost V 7 bases and J 2 bases, with 15 bases left between them. Germline V gene data show CDR1 as MDHEN and CDR2 as SYDVKM. The CDR3 contains 14 residues.

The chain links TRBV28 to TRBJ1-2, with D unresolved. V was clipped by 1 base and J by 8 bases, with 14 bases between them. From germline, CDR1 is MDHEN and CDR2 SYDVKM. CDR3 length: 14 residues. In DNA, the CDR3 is TGTGCCAGCAGTTTATCTTATCCGGGGAGGGGCTACACCTTC. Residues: CASSLSYPGRGYTF.

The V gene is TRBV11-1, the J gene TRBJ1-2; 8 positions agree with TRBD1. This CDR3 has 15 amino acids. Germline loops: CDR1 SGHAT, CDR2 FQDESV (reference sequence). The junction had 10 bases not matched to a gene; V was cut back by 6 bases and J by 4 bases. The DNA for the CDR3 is TGTGCCAGCAGGCTTTCCGACAGGGGCTCCTATGGCTACACCTTC. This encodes CASRLSDRGSYGYTF.